These T cell receptor beta chains were read from a single sample in a study of shared clonotypes between healthy human individuals. Method: immunoSEQ multiplex PCR; TCRdb's copy keeps in-frame clones and lacks some. The top ten hold about 0.13% of the sample, which has 2.5 million or so clones, just over 90% seen once. Sequenced material: naive CD4+ T cells sorted from blood. Receptors were obtained from a man younger than 30 in good health. The CDR3 runs from the conserved cysteine through the conserved F or W. The order of the fields is D gene, J gene, V gene, clone size, CDR3 DNA, CDR3 protein. A D gene is named only where the DNA matches it firmly. Size is omitted from some rows. Given values are once, few, many or a class for expanded clones.

TRBD2 TRBJ2-7 TRBV5-1 once TGCGCCAGCAGCTACCGGACTAGCGGGAGCTCCTACGAGCAGTACTTC CASSYRTSGSSYEQYF
. TRBJ1-2 TRBV6-6 . TGTGCCAGCAGTTACCGGGGTTCGAATGGCTACACCTTC CASSYRGSNGYTF
. TRBJ1-5 TRBV19 . TGTGCCAGTAGCACCGTTTGGCATAGCAATCAGCCCCAGCATTTT CASSTVWHSNQPQHF
. TRBJ1-6 TRBV4-1 . TGCGCCAGCAGCCAGGACGCCGCGGCCCGTAGTTATTCACCCCTCCACTTT CASSQDAAARSYSPLHF
TRBD1 TRBJ1-6 TRBV6-5 . TGTGCCAGCAGCCCAACAGGGGTTTCACCCCTCCACTTT CASSPTGVSPLHF
TRBD1 TRBJ1-4 TRBV19 . TGTGCCAGTAGTATGACAGGGAATGAAAAACTGTTTTTT CASSMTGNEKLFF
. TRBJ2-5 TRBV7-6 . TGTGCCAGCAGCTCGGACGGGACTCAGCAAGAGACCCAGTACTTC CASSSDGTQQETQYF
. TRBJ2-7 TRBV10-3 few TGTGCCATCACCACTTCGGGCCCCGTTCTCTTC CAITTSGPVLF
. TRBJ2-5 TRBV5-4 . TGTGCCAGCAGCACTCGGGAGCGGGAGACCCAGTACTTC CASSTRERETQYF
TRBD1 TRBJ2-5 TRBV7-9 . TGTGCCAGCAGCTTTTACGGGACAGGGGGCCAAGAGACCCAGTACTTC CASSFYGTGGQETQYF
. TRBJ1-3 TRBV7-6 . TGTGCCAGCAGCTTAGGTCCGGCGAGCTCTGGAAACACCATATATTTT CASSLGPASSGNTIYF
. TRBJ1-6 TRBV11-2 . TGTGCCAGCAGTTTAGGGGGAGGTAATTCACCCCTCCACTTT CASSLGGGNSPLHF
. TRBJ2-1 TRBV11-2 once TGTGCCAGCAGCTTAGATATCTACAATGAGCAGTTCTTC CASSLDIYNEQFF
. TRBJ2-1 TRBV11-2 . TGTGCCAGCAGCTTAAGAAAGGGCCAGGATGAGCAGTTCTTC CASSLRKGQDEQFF
TRBD2 TRBJ2-7 TRBV11-2 . TGTGCCAGCAGCGGAACCGGGACTAGCGGGAGGCCTTTCTCCTACGAGCAGTACTTC CASSGTGTSGRPFSYEQYF
TRBD1 TRBJ2-1 TRBV27 . TGTGCCAGCAGTTTCGAGACAGGGGGCGCTCAGTTCTTC CASSFETGGAQFF
TRBD2 TRBJ2-1 TRBV9 . TGTGCCAGCAGCGTACTAGCGGGAGGGACACGCTCCTACAATGAGCAGTTCTTC CASSVLAGGTRSYNEQFF
TRBD1 TRBJ1-5 TRBV27 . TGTGCCAGCAGTCCAGACCGTTCCGGGACAGGGGTTGGTCAGCCCCAGCATTTT CASSPDRSGTGVGQPQHF
. TRBJ1-3 TRBV11-2 once TGTGCCAGCAGCCATGCCGACATGTTTTCTGGAAACACCATATATTTT CASSHADMFSGNTIYF
. TRBJ1-6 TRBV5-1 . TGCGCCAGCAGCTTGAACGCCGGGTCACCCCTCCACTTT CASSLNAGSPLHF
. TRBJ2-5 TRBV29-1 . TGCAGCGTTGCGGGGGTGGGCCAAGAGACCCAGTACTTC CSVAGVGQETQYF
. TRBJ1-3 TRBV29-1 . TGCAGCATGAACTCTGGAAACACCATATATTTT CSMNSGNTIYF
. TRBJ1-1 TRBV6-6 . TGTGCCAGCAGTCATACAGGGTTGAACACTGAAGCTTTCTTT CASSHTGLNTEAFF
TRBD1 TRBJ1-1 TRBV30 . TGTGCCTGGAGTCTGGACAGGGGGAACACTGAAGCTTTCTTT CAWSLDRGNTEAFF
TRBD1 TRBJ2-1 TRBV6-5 . TGTGCCAGCAGCTACCGAGGGACAGGGGGGGTAAATGAGCAGTTCTTC CASSYRGTGGVNEQFF
TRBD1 TRBJ2-7 TRBV11-2 . TGTGCCAGCAGCCAAAGTCCCGGGACAGGTTTCTCCTACGAGCAGTACTTC CASSQSPGTGFSYEQYF
TRBD2 TRBJ2-7 TRBV6-5 . TGTGCCAGCGTCACTAGCGGGGGTGAGCAGTACTTC CASVTSGGEQYF
TRBD1 TRBJ1-1 TRBV5-1 . TGCGCCAGCAGCCGTACAGGGGGCACTGAAGCTTTCTTT CASSRTGGTEAFF
TRBD2 TRBJ2-1 TRBV4-1 . TGCGCCAGCAGCCAAACTAGCGGGAGTCAGAATGAGCAGTTCTTC CASSQTSGSQNEQFF
TRBD1 TRBJ2-2 TRBV30 . TGTGCCTGGAGTGGCGACCCAGGGGGTAGAACCGGGGAGCTGTTTTTT CAWSGDPGGRTGELFF
. TRBJ1-2 TRBV18 . TGTGCCAGCTCGCCGGGAGCCGATCGCGGCTACACCTTC CASSPGADRGYTF
. TRBJ1-5 TRBV6-1 . TGTGCCAGCAGAACTCAGGGAAATGGCAATCAGCCCCAGCATTTT CASRTQGNGNQPQHF
TRBD1 TRBJ1-1 TRBV6-6 . TGTGCCAGCAGTGGACAGGGGGCAATTCGGAACACTGAAGCTTTCTTT CASSGQGAIRNTEAFF
. TRBJ2-3 TRBV18 . TGTGCCAGCTCACCAATTCAGGTTGCGGATACGCAGTATTTT CASSPIQVADTQYF
. TRBJ2-1 TRBV7-2 . TGTGCCAGCAGCTTAGCTGCGGTGGGCAGGGCGAGTGAGCAGTTCTTC CASSLAAVGRASEQFF
. TRBJ1-3 TRBV2 . TGTGCCAGCAGTGATAGTCCAGGCTCTGGAAACACCATATATTTT CASSDSPGSGNTIYF
. TRBJ2-5 TRBV30 once TGTGCCTTTTCACCGCCGGGAGAGACCCAGTACTTC CAFSPPGETQYF
TRBD2 TRBJ2-5 TRBV29-1 . TGCAGCGTTGAGACTAGCGGGGGGTTCCAAGAGACCCAGTACTTC CSVETSGGFQETQYF
. TRBJ1-4 TRBV2 . TGTGCCAGCAGCGTCGACAGGTCTGAAAAACTGTTTTTT CASSVDRSEKLFF
TRBD1 TRBJ1-4 TRBV9 . TGTGCCAGCAGCCCGTCGGGACAGCCTAATGAAAAACTGTTTTTT CASSPSGQPNEKLFF
. TRBJ2-5 TRBV2 . TGTGCCAGCAGCGGTGCGGTCCAAGAGACCCAGTACTTC CASSGAVQETQYF
TRBD2 TRBJ2-3 TRBV4-2 . TGTGCCAGCAGCCCTGGTGGAGCGGGGGGCGGAGATACGCAGTATTTT CASSPGGAGGGDTQYF
. TRBJ1-6 TRBV5-6 . TGTGCCAGCAACAGTGGCAGGGCCAATTCACCCCTCCACTTT CASNSGRANSPLHF
TRBD2 TRBJ2-1 TRBV12-5 . TGTGCTAGTGTCTCCGGGACTAGCGGGAGTAATGAGCAGTTCTTC CASVSGTSGSNEQFF
. TRBJ2-3 TRBV7-2 few TGTGCCAGCAGCTTTTTCACAGATACGCAGTATTTT CASSFFTDTQYF
. TRBJ2-3 TRBV4-3 . TGCGCCAGCAGCCAAGCGAAGACTAGCACAGATACGCAGTATTTT CASSQAKTSTDTQYF
. TRBJ2-5 TRBV7-6 . TGTGCCAGCGGACACTTCGAAGAGACCCAGTACTTC CASGHFEETQYF
. TRBJ2-7 TRBV30 . TGTGCCTGGAGTGTAATAGGTCAGGCGAGCTACGAGCAGTACTTC CAWSVIGQASYEQYF
. TRBJ1-4 TRBV7-2 . TGTGCCAGCAGCCCCCGAGCAGGGAGTGGTGAAAAACTGTTTTTT CASSPRAGSGEKLFF
. TRBJ1-3 TRBV5-1 . TGCGCCAGCAGCTTGGGGGACAATTCCGGAAACACCATATATTTT CASSLGDNSGNTIYF
. TRBJ2-7 TRBV6-6 . TGTGCCAGCAGTTACTCGGAGGAGGGAGTCGCGCAGTACTTC CASSYSEEGVAQYF
. TRBJ2-1 TRBV25-1 . TGTGCCAGCAGTGTCGTCCCCTCCAGCTCCTACAATGAGCAGTTCTTC CASSVVPSSSYNEQFF
TRBD2 TRBJ2-5 TRBV14 . TGTGCCAGCAGCCACAGGGCGGGAGGGCCGGAGACCCAGTACTTC CASSHRAGGPETQYF